This T cell receptor beta chain was sequenced for a study of blood T cells in healthy people across ages. Study information: There was about one barcoded beta molecule captured by template switching per two T cells.

V lost 5 bases, J lost 11 bases, and 19 bases stayed unmatched. CDR1 and CDR2 (germline): KGHDR, SFDVKD. The CDR3 loop spans 16 amino acids. With regard to this clonotype: Just one base apart from a much larger clone, this may be a read error.

Primed by a sample-barcoded 5' primer and a J-beta primer mix, a second PCR proceeded for about 6 to 12 cycles. Through a template-switch adaptor with 12 random nucleotides, each cDNA molecule received a tag. Each CDR3 protein is one row after TCRdb ran MiXCR on the 5' RACE reads. The sample has 700,000 to 850,000 distinct CDR3 sequences; less than 70% are singletons. The receptor's source is a man older than 75 in good health. Sequencing input: blood. V and J are TRBV24-1 and TRBJ2-5; TRBD2 aligns across 7 bases. CDR3 nucleotide sequence: TGTGCCACCAGTGGCCCGGCCGGGGGAGGGTCTAATGAGCAGTACTTC. The encoded protein is CATSGPAGGGSNEQYF.